One and the same sample provided the 30 T cell receptor beta chains below, sequenced in a study of identical twins. MiXCR was run by TCRdb on the 5' RACE reads, yielding one entry per CDR3 protein. Here the sample spans 650,000 to 750,000 distinct CDR3 sequences, around 20% being singletons. The data were also submitted as part of a second study, on T cells expressing NK-cell markers.

Source material: PBMCs. The receptors were sampled from a woman under 30 in good health.

This clonotype was detected a few times. V and J are TRBV6-1 and TRBJ2-3; the D is unclear. V was shortened by 7 bases and J by 1 base, with 12 bases between the two germline ends. This CDR3 spans 14 amino acids. CDR1 MNHNS and CDR2 SASEGT come from the germline V gene. The CDR3 reads CASIAAWGTDTQYF. CDR3 DNA: TGTGCCAGCATTGCCGCGTGGGGCACAGATACGCAGTATTTT.

This clonotype was seen many times. The chain has TRBV3-1 and TRBJ2-5; TRBD2 might be the D (6 bases). CDR3 length equals 15 residues. The V end lost 4 bases, the J end lost 5 bases, and 17 bases lay between the germline ends. Germline CDR1 and CDR2: LGHDT and YNNKEL (reference sequence). In DNA form, the CDR3 reads TGTGCCAGCAGCCGGGAGGTCTCAGGGCGGGAGACCCAGTACTTC. It translates to CASSREVSGRETQYF.

The chain combines TRBV29-1 with TRBJ2-1, with D tentatively TRBD1 (7 bases). Trimming pared 7 bases from V and 5 bases from J, leaving 18 bases between. The V gene's germline CDR1 is SQVTM and CDR2 ANQGSEA. The CDR3 contains 14 residues. CDR3 sequence reads: CSAEGDRADNEQFF. For the CDR3, the DNA is TGCAGCGCGGAGGGAGACAGGGCAGACAATGAGCAGTTCTTC.

The chain employs TRBV20-1 and TRBJ1-2; D ambiguous. Per germline, CDR1 DFQATT and CDR2 SNEGSKA (reference sequence). The CDR3 runs 12 residues. V lost 0 bases and J lost 5, with 7 bases in between. CDR3 loop: CSARDMGYGYTF. The CDR3 bases are TGCAGTGCTAGAGATATGGGGTATGGCTACACCTTC.

This rearrangement joins TRBV20-1 to TRBJ2-4; D call uncertain. CDR1 is DFQATT, CDR2 SNEGSKA, per germline (reference sequence). CDR3 length: 14 residues. V was shortened by 2 bases and J by 6 bases, with 14 bases between the two germline ends. CDR3 coding DNA: TGCAGTGCTAGATTCGACGGACGAGGAAACATTCAGTACTTC. Translating gives CSARFDGRGNIQYF.

This sequence joins TRBV7-2 and TRBJ2-1; 8 bases agree with TRBD2. The ends lost 3 bases at V and 2 bases at J; junction bases unmatched: 6. The CDR3 covers 16 residues. CDR1 SGHTA and CDR2 FQGNSA come from the germline V gene. The CDR3 region has the DNA TGTGCCAGCAGCTTCGGACTAGCCATCCCCTACAATGAGCAGTTCTTC. Translation: CASSFGLAIPYNEQFF.

Concerning this clonotype itself: Since a much larger clone is just one base distant, this may be a read error. This rearrangement joins TRBV12-3 or TRBV12-4 to TRBJ2-7, with 10 bases lining up with TRBD2. V shed 1 base and J 6 bases; nucleotides not matched to a gene: 6. The CDR3 is 15 residues long. The CDR3 coding sequence is TGTGCCAGCAGTTTAGGGCTAGCGGGGGCCATCGAGCAGTACTTC. As protein: CASSLGLAGAIEQYF.

This clonotype has just a few counts. The chain carries TRBV6-5 and TRBJ2-1, with a possible D match to TRBD2 (6 bases). Germline values: CDR1 MNHEY, CDR2 SVGAGI. CDR3 length: 15 residues. The V end lost 0 bases, the J end lost 5 bases, and 11 bases lay between the germline ends. CDR3 in amino acids: CASSYSRDEDNEQFF. The CDR3 coding sequence is TGTGCCAGCAGTTACTCGCGGGACGAGGACAATGAGCAGTTCTTC.

This clonotype showed up just a few times. The chain has TRBV20-1 and TRBJ2-7; a possible D gene is TRBD2 (5 bases). V dropped 3 bases and J dropped 0 bases, with 15 bases sitting between them. Germline CDR1 reads DFQATT; CDR2 reads SNEGSKA (reference sequence). The length of the CDR3 is 15 residues. Here the CDR3 DNA reads TGCAGTGCTAGCTCCACGGGATCCAGCTCCTACGAGCAGTACTTC. It codes for CSASSTGSSSYEQYF.

This clonotype turned up a few times. The gene calls are TRBV4-3 and TRBJ2-1, with no clear D. Germline loops: CDR1 LGHNA, CDR2 YSLEER. V was clipped by 3 bases and J by 10 bases, with 13 bases between them. The CDR3 extends over 13 amino acids. The CDR3 protein is CASSHRRSDEQFF. CDR3 DNA sequence: TGCGCCAGCAGCCACCGCAGGAGTGACGAGCAGTTCTTC.

This rearrangement joins TRBV20-1 to TRBJ2-5; 7 nucleotides align to TRBD2. CDR3 length: 15 residues. V lost 6 bases, J lost 5 bases, and 15 bases stayed unmatched. CDR1 is DFQATT, CDR2 SNEGSKA, per germline (reference sequence). CDR3: CSAHKPGLGGETQYF. DNA for the CDR3: TGCAGTGCCCACAAGCCAGGACTAGGCGGGGAGACCCAGTACTTC.

The rearrangement joins TRBV2 to TRBJ1-1, with no clear D. The V end lost 9 bases, the J end lost 0 bases, and 17 bases lay between the germline ends. The germline V gene has CDR1 SNHLY and CDR2 FYNNEI. The CDR3 extends over 15 amino acids. Here the CDR3 reads CASYTTGSMNTEAFF. The CDR3 DNA is TGTGCCAGTTATACGACGGGTTCTATGAACACTGAAGCTTTCTTT.

This clonotype was recorded a few times. The rearrangement joins TRBV20-1 to TRBJ2-1, with TRBD2 matching 12 bases. The ends lost 2 bases at V and 8 bases at J; junction bases unmatched: 7. From germline, CDR1 is DFQATT and CDR2 SNEGSKA (reference sequence). This CDR3 contains 15 residues. The CDR3 loop is CSARRSSGREDEQFF. In DNA, the CDR3 is TGCAGTGCTAGACGGTCTAGCGGGAGGGAGGATGAGCAGTTCTTC.

This clonotype was seen more than once but under ten times. The chain recombines TRBV6-5 with TRBJ2-3, with D maybe TRBD1 (5 bases). This CDR3 region has 16 residues. Deletions cut 4 bases from V and 1 base from J, with 15 bases between. Germline assignment: CDR1 MNHEY and CDR2 SVGAGI. CDR3 sequence reads: CASSFPPGRGTDTQYF. CDR3 DNA sequence: TGTGCCAGCAGTTTTCCCCCGGGCAGGGGCACAGATACGCAGTATTTT.

This clonotype has only a few counts. This chain joins TRBV20-1 and TRBJ1-4; D gene unclear. Germline CDR1 DFQATT, CDR2 SNEGSKA (reference sequence). The CDR3 runs 13 residues. V was cut by 0 bases and J by 8 bases, with 10 bases left in between. The CDR3 sequence is CSARDGREEKLFF. CDR3 bases: TGCAGTGCTAGAGACGGTAGGGAGGAAAAACTGTTTTTT.

The chain links TRBV6-5 to TRBJ2-1, with 10 bases identical to TRBD2. Losses at the gene ends were 0 bases for V and 7 bases for J; bases not matched to a gene: 6. Looked up from germline, CDR1 is MNHEY and CDR2 is SVGAGI. This CDR3 is built from 16 residues. CDR3 nucleotide sequence: TGTGCCAGCAGTTACTCCCTAGCGGGAGCTAGGAATGAGCAGTTCTTC. Translation gives CASSYSLAGARNEQFF.

A remark on this clonotype: One end of the junction fails to match germline, which may point to a read error. The rearrangement joins TRBV15 to TRBJ2-3, with TRBD2 as a possible D gene (6 bases). The CDR3 is 14 amino acids. Germline assignment: CDR1 LNHNV and CDR2 YYDKDF (reference sequence). The CDR3 loop is CATSRGAQADMQYF. CDR3 sequence (DNA): TGTGCCACCAGCCGCGGGGCTCAGGCAGATATGCAGTATTTT. Full variable domain (rest looked up from reference TRBV15 and TRBJ2-3): DAMVIQNPRYQVTQFGKPVTLSCSQTLNHNVMYWYQQKSSQAPKLLFHYYDKDFNNEADTPDNFQSRRPNTSFCFLDIRSPGLGDTAMYLCATSRGAQADMQYFGPGTRLTVL.

This chain connects TRBV7-2 to TRBJ2-7; the D gene is possibly TRBD1 (6 bases). The CDR3 is 14 amino acids. Trimming cost V 2 bases and J 2 bases, with 10 bases left between them. CDR1 SGHTA and CDR2 FQGNSA come from the germline V gene. CDR3 loop: CASSLWGRPYEQYF. The CDR3 bases are TGTGCCAGCAGCTTATGGGGGCGTCCCTACGAGCAGTACTTC.

This clonotype was found a few times. This chain joins TRBV7-2 and TRBJ2-4; D remains unclear. CDR1 is SGHTA, CDR2 FQGNSA, per germline. There are 12 residues in the CDR3. V was shortened by 1 base and J by 8 bases, with 6 bases between the two germline ends. CDR3 region: CASSLVRDIQYF. The DNA for the CDR3 is TGTGCCAGCAGCTTAGTTAGGGACATTCAGTACTTC.

This clonotype was picked up a small number of times. V and J are TRBV25-1 and TRBJ2-3, with no clear D. The CDR3 contains 14 residues. Trimming removed 4 bases from V and 1 base from J, with 9 bases in between. Germline V CDR1 and CDR2: MGHDK, SYGVNS. Here the CDR3 DNA reads TGTGCCAGCAGTGCCCCCCGACGCACAGATACGCAGTATTTT. Protein sequence: CASSAPRRTDTQYF.

This clonotype was counted a few times. The chain combines TRBV10-3 with TRBJ2-7; 8 bases are a match to TRBD1. This CDR3 has 14 residues. V shed 7 bases, J shed 6 bases, and the junction held 11 bases outside the gene matches. CDR1 ENHRY and CDR2 SYGVKD come from the germline V gene. The CDR3 is CAIILQGVPCEQYF. In nucleotides, the CDR3 is TGTGCCATCATCCTACAGGGGGTCCCTTGCGAGCAGTACTTC.

The V and J genes are TRBV6-5 and TRBJ1-2; D may be TRBD1 (6 bases). This CDR3 comprises 14 residues. V lost 5 bases and J lost 2, with 12 bases in between. The germline V gene has CDR1 MNHEY and CDR2 SVGAGI. CDR3 loop: CASSHRQENYGYTF. The CDR3 DNA reads TGTGCCAGCAGTCACAGACAGGAGAACTATGGCTACACCTTC.

The sample holds many counts of this clonotype. The chain uses TRBV20-1 and TRBJ1-1, with TRBD1 as a possible D gene (6 bases). This CDR3 has 13 amino acids. Deletions cut 3 bases from V and 4 bases from J, with 12 bases between. Germline V lookup: CDR1 DFQATT, CDR2 SNEGSKA (reference sequence). The CDR3 coding sequence is TGCAGTGCTAGGGGACACAGGGCCACTGAAGCTTTCTTT. It translates to CSARGHRATEAFF.

Notes on this clonotype: Compared with germline, one end of the junction differs, possibly owing to a read error. The V call is TRBV7-9, the J call TRBJ2-7; D gene uncertain. Germline V gene lookup returns CDR1 SEHNR and CDR2 FQNEAQ (reference sequence). The CDR3 loop spans 14 amino acids. The CDR3 region is CASSLFGPPYEQYF. As DNA, the CDR3 is TGTGCCAGCAGCTTATTTGGCCCCCCCTATGAGCAGTACTTC. Drawing the rest from reference TRBV7-9 and TRBJ2-7, the complete variable domain is DTGVSQNPRHKITKRGQNVTFRCDPISEHNRLYWYRQTLGQGPEFLTYFQNEAQLEKSRLLSDRFSAERPKGSFSTLEIQRTEQGDSAMYLCASSLFGPPYEQYFGPGTRLTVT.

The rearrangement uses TRBV20-1 and TRBJ2-5; 8 nucleotides match TRBD2. Trimming removed 4 bases from V and 5 bases from J; junction bases left unmatched: 6. CDR1 DFQATT and CDR2 SNEGSKA come from the germline V gene (reference sequence). The CDR3 consists of 13 residues. CDR3 amino acids: CSANSGGAETQYF. In DNA form, the CDR3 reads TGCAGTGCTAATTCGGGGGGGGCGGAGACCCAGTACTTC.

This clonotype was counted a few times. V and J are TRBV5-1 and TRBJ2-1, with 8 bases that match TRBD2. V gave up 4 bases and J gave up 9 bases; unmatched junction bases: 9. The CDR3 has 14 amino acids. Germline V gene lookup returns CDR1 SGHRS and CDR2 YFSETQ. Written as DNA, the CDR3 is TGCGCCAGCAGCCCATCAGCGGGAGTCCCTGAGCAGTTCTTC. Protein: CASSPSAGVPEQFF.

The chain has TRBV5-1 and TRBJ1-1; 7 bases are a match to TRBD1. This CDR3 spans 13 amino acids. Trimming removed 2 bases from V and 4 bases from J; junction bases left unmatched: 2. Germline V gives CDR1 SGHRS, CDR2 YFSETQ. CDR3 in DNA: TGCGCCAGCAGCTTTACAGGGGCCACTGAAGCTTTCTTT. This codes for CASSFTGATEAFF.

The chain has TRBV2 and TRBJ2-5, with D perhaps TRBD2 (5 bases). CDR3 length: 15 amino acids. V was clipped by 5 bases and J by 4 bases, with 17 bases between them. The germline V gene has CDR1 SNHLY and CDR2 FYNNEI. In DNA form, the CDR3 reads TGTGCCAGCAGTCCCGGGGAGTCACGGGGAGAGACCCAGTACTTC. Translation gives CASSPGESRGETQYF.

V and J are TRBV5-1 and TRBJ2-5, with D uncertain. V shed 0 bases and J shed 5 bases, with 14 bases lying between them. The CDR3 runs 15 residues. Per the germline V gene, CDR1 is SGHRS and CDR2 is YFSETQ. The CDR3 region has the DNA TGCGCCAGCAGCTTGGCCCTAAGACCAGTTGAGACCCAGTACTTC. Protein sequence: CASSLALRPVETQYF.

V gene TRBV12-3 or TRBV12-4 combines with J gene TRBJ2-5, with 10 positions matching TRBD2. V lost 3 bases and J lost 5; bases outside the gene matches: 9. This CDR3 is 16 amino acids long. CDR3: CASSLGERGGTETQYF. Here the CDR3 DNA reads TGTGCCAGCAGTTTGGGGGAGCGGGGGGGGACGGAGACCCAGTACTTC.